This entry lists 30 T cell receptor beta chains sequenced from one sample in a study of T cell repertoires in cytomegalovirus infection. TCRdb re-called the reads through MiXCR, storing one row per CDR3 protein. This table has 510,000 or so distinct CDR3 sequences, more than 25% appearing once. Sequencing used PBMCs. Every receptor here comes from a human donor in good health (CMV status not recorded). Some clones in this sample may be carry-over from other donors' samples.

The table lists this clonotype with many counts. The J gene is TRBJ1-3, the V gene TRBV7-6; D unclear. Germline V gives CDR1 SGHVS, CDR2 FNYEAQ. The ends were cut back, 3 bases at V and 4 bases at J, with 10 bases in the middle. The CDR3 has 14 residues. The chain's CDR3 is CASSFTESGNTIYF. CDR3 in DNA: TGTGCCAGCAGCTTCACGGAGAGCGGAAACACCATATATTTT.

V gene TRBV30 combines with J gene TRBJ2-4, with a possible D match to TRBD2 (6 bases). The CDR3 totals 12 residues. The germline V and J ends were trimmed by 8 bases and 2 bases, with 10 bases remaining between them. Germline-derived CDR1 and CDR2 are GTSNPN and SVGIG (reference sequence). The CDR3, as DNA: TGTGCCCAACGGGACTCCAAAAACATTCAGTACTTC. This gives the protein CAQRDSKNIQYF. Full variable domain (missing parts from reference TRBV30 and TRBJ2-4): SQTIHQWPATLVQPVGSPLSLECTVEGTSNPNLYWYRQAAGRGLQLLFYSVGIGQISSEVPQNLSASRPQDRQFILSSKKLLLSDSGFYLCAQRDSKNIQYFGAGTRLSVL.

The chain couples TRBV7-2 to TRBJ1-1; TRBD1 might be the D (5 bases). This CDR3 is built from 17 residues. Germline CDR1 reads SGHTA; CDR2 reads FQGNSA. Between the trimmed V and J ends, which lost 5 bases and 3 bases, there was a span of 22 bases. The CDR3 is CASSPLRLQGRDTEAFF. DNA for the CDR3: TGTGCCAGCAGCCCCCTCCGACTCCAGGGTAGGGACACTGAAGCTTTCTTT. Drawing the rest from reference TRBV7-2 and TRBJ1-1, the complete variable domain is GAGVSQSPSNKVTEKGKDVELRCDPISGHTALYWYRQSLGQGLEFLIYFQGNSAPDKSGLPSDRFSAERTGGSVSTLTIQRTQQEDSAVYLCASSPLRLQGRDTEAFFGQGTRLTVV.

The table lists this clonotype with many counts. This chain connects TRBV5-5 to TRBJ1-4; D gene ambiguous. The V end lost 1 base, the J end lost 5 bases, and 6 bases lay between the germline ends. Per germline, CDR1 SGHKS and CDR2 YYEKEE (reference sequence). This CDR3 spans 13 amino acids. The CDR3 spells CASSLSLNEKLFF. DNA for the CDR3: TGTGCCAGCAGCTTGTCTCTCAATGAAAAACTGTTTTTT.

The chain uses TRBV19 and TRBJ2-5; D uncertain. The CDR3 is 14 residues long. Germline V lookup: CDR1 LNHDA, CDR2 SQIVND (reference sequence). V was trimmed by 3 bases and J by 1 base, leaving 9 bases between them. CDR3 in amino acids: CASSMYNSQETQYF. The CDR3 nucleotides are TGTGCCAGTAGTATGTACAACTCCCAAGAGACCCAGTACTTC.

A few counts support this clonotype. V and J are TRBV2 and TRBJ1-3; D gene unclear. V lost 3 bases and J lost 0, with 15 bases in between. Germline CDR1 is SNHLY and CDR2 is FYNNEI. There are 17 residues in the CDR3. CDR3 protein: CASSEGRLSVSGNTIYF. CDR3 nucleotide sequence: TGTGCCAGCAGTGAGGGCCGGCTGTCTGTCTCTGGAAACACCATATATTTT. Full variable domain (missing parts from reference TRBV2 and TRBJ1-3): EPEVTQTPSHQVTQMGQEVILRCVPISNHLYFYWYRQILGQKVEFLVSFYNNEISEKSEIFDDQFSVERPDGSNFTLKIRSTKLEDSAMYFCASSEGRLSVSGNTIYFGEGSWLTVV.

This clonotype was found a few times. V and J are TRBV4-1 and TRBJ1-4, with unresolved D. This CDR3 comprises 15 residues. Germline V gene sequence: CDR1 MGHRA, CDR2 YSYEKL. With 4 bases removed from V and 0 bases from J, the gap between germline ends came to 9 bases. The CDR3 reads CASSPGPSTNEKLFF. The CDR3 DNA follows: TGCGCCAGCAGCCCCGGACCCTCAACTAATGAAAAACTGTTTTTT.

This clonotype occurred once. This rearrangement joins TRBV7-2 to TRBJ2-1; weak D call: TRBD1 (7 bases). Looked up from germline, CDR1 is SGHTA and CDR2 is FQGNSA. Trimming stripped 1 base from V and 9 bases from J, with 19 bases between. The CDR3 is 16 residues long. The CDR3 bases are TGTGCCAGCAGCTTAGAATATAGGGGGCGGGGAGCTGAGCAGTTCTTC. As protein: CASSLEYRGRGAEQFF.

Note on this clonotype: Since a much larger clone is just one base distant, this may be a read error. The chain has TRBV7-2 and TRBJ2-1; no reliable D call. The CDR3 covers 15 residues. The germline gives CDR1 SGHTA, CDR2 FQGNSA. V dropped 3 bases and J dropped 6 bases, with 15 bases sitting between them. CDR3 sequence: CASSFQALVTNEQFF. CDR3 sequence (DNA): TGTGCCAGCAGCTTTCAGGCGTTGGTTACCAATGAGCAGTTCTTC.

The V call is TRBV7-8, the J call TRBJ2-2; D gene uncertain. Germline CDR1 and CDR2: SGHVS and FQNEAQ. V dropped 5 bases and J dropped 8 bases, with 6 bases sitting between them. The CDR3 consists of 11 residues. CDR3: CASSPWGELFF. The CDR3, as DNA: TGTGCCAGCAGCCCCTGGGGGGAGCTGTTTTTT. The entire variable domain, with the rest obtained from reference TRBV7-8 and TRBJ2-2, is as follows: GAGVSQSPRYKVAKRGQDVALRCDPISGHVSLFWYQQALGQGPEFLTYFQNEAQLDKSGLPSDRFFAERPEGSVSTLKIQRTQQEDSAVYLCASSPWGELFFGEGSRLTVL.

This clonotype was found many times. This chain uses TRBV7-2 with TRBJ2-3; D remains ambiguous. Germline CDR1 SGHTA, CDR2 FQGNSA. The CDR3 runs to 12 residues. Trimming removed 1 base at V and 7 bases at J, with 6 bases between. The DNA for the CDR3 is TGTGCCAGCAGCTTAGACGCCAATACGCAGTATTTT. Its translation: CASSLDANTQYF.

This chain connects TRBV27 to TRBJ2-5; 7 bases are shared with TRBD2. Germline V gives CDR1 MNHEY, CDR2 SMNVEV (reference sequence). CDR3 length: 15 amino acids. V shed 6 bases, J shed 3 bases, and the junction held 10 bases outside the gene matches. The CDR3 here is CASRPKAGDKETQYF. CDR3 in DNA: TGTGCCAGCAGGCCCAAGGCGGGGGATAAAGAGACCCAGTACTTC.

The V gene is TRBV6-2 or TRBV6-3, the J gene TRBJ2-1, with 14 bases identical to TRBD2. With 5 bases clipped from V and 4 bases from J, the junction kept 4 bases outside the gene matches. Germline CDR1 and CDR2: MNHEY and SVGEGT. This CDR3 is 16 amino acids long. CDR3 protein: CASSETSGRAYNEQFF. DNA of the CDR3: TGTGCCAGCAGTGAGACTAGCGGGAGGGCTTACAATGAGCAGTTCTTC.

V and J are TRBV23-1 and TRBJ2-2; D is unclear. TRBV23-1 is placed among ORFs of uncertain function. V lost 5 bases, J lost 6 bases, and 7 bases lay in between. The CDR3 is made up of 12 amino acids. The CDR3 region is CASSGPAGELFF. The CDR3 DNA sequence: TGCGCCAGCAGTGGACCCGCCGGGGAGCTGTTTTTT.

This clonotype has just one count. Written as DNA, the CDR3 is TGTGCCAGCAGCCAGACCAGGGGGTCCGTCTATGGCTACACCTTC. It encodes CASSQTRGSVYGYTF. The chain carries TRBV5-4 and TRBJ1-2; 7 positions agree with TRBD1. V lost 4 bases to trimming and J lost 4 bases; unmatched junction nucleotides: 10. Germline CDR1 and CDR2: SGHNT and YYREEE (reference sequence). CDR3 length equals 15 residues.

This clonotype was seen only once. A much more abundant neighbour one base away suggests this may be a read error. In DNA form, the CDR3 reads TGTGCCAGCAGTTACAATTCCTACGAGCAGTACTTC. Translating it yields CASSYNSYEQYF. The chain joins TRBV6-2 or TRBV6-3 to TRBJ2-7, with no clear D. There are 12 residues in the CDR3. Germline assignment: CDR1 MNHEY and CDR2 SVGEGT. V was cut by 2 bases and J by 1 base, with 3 bases left in between.

This clonotype has at least ten counts. The chain couples TRBV12-3 or TRBV12-4 to TRBJ1-1, with unresolved D. The V end lost 3 bases, the J end lost 4 bases, and 6 bases lay between the germline ends. There are 12 residues in the CDR3. The CDR3 DNA sequence: TGTGCCAGCAGTTTTGGTGGCACTGAAGCTTTCTTT. The encoded protein is CASSFGGTEAFF.

CDR3 sequence: CSARDVATSTDTQYF. The CDR3 DNA reads TGCAGTGCTAGAGACGTAGCGACTAGCACAGATACGCAGTATTTT. This chain links TRBV20-1 with TRBJ2-3, with a weak D call TRBD2 (5 bases). Trimming cost V 0 bases and J 0 bases, with 10 bases left between them. The CDR3 is 15 amino acids. CDR1 is DFQATT, CDR2 SNEGSKA, per germline (reference sequence).

The rearrangement uses TRBV28 and TRBJ2-3, with TRBD2 as a possible D gene (6 bases). The germline CDR1 and CDR2 sequences are MDHEN and SYDVKM. The CDR3 spans 17 residues. Trimming removed 2 bases at V and 0 bases at J, with 15 bases between. The CDR3 DNA sequence: TGTGCCAGCAGTTTAGGGGGAGGCGGAATTAGCACAGATACGCAGTATTTT. Encoded protein: CASSLGGGGISTDTQYF. Full variable domain (rest looked up from reference TRBV28 and TRBJ2-3): DVKVTQSSRYLVKRTGEKVFLECVQDMDHENMFWYRQDPGLGLRLIYFSYDVKMKEKGDIPEGYSVSREKKERFSLILESASTNQTSMYLCASSLGGGGISTDTQYFGPGTRLTVL.

The rearrangement links TRBV12-3 or TRBV12-4 to TRBJ1-6, with D hard to call. V was shortened by 6 bases and J by 5 bases, with 14 bases between the two germline ends. The CDR3 runs 15 residues. The CDR3 loop reads CASSTGRGNNSPLHF. Here the CDR3 DNA reads TGTGCCAGCAGCACTGGACGGGGAAATAATTCACCCCTCCACTTT.

This clonotype was counted a few times. V usage is TRBV6-1 and J usage is TRBJ2-1, with TRBD2 identical over 9 bases. The CDR3 loop spans 15 amino acids. The germline gives CDR1 MNHNS, CDR2 SASEGT. The V and J ends lost 1 base and 15 bases, in that order; junction bases with no gene match: 13. The CDR3 DNA reads TGTGCCAGCAGTGAAGAGTTGACTAGCGGCCGAAATGTGTTCTTC. Protein product: CASSEELTSGRNVFF.

This clonotype was detected a few times. V and J are TRBV20-1 and TRBJ2-3; 9 bases line up with TRBD1. The CDR3 consists of 13 residues. Germline V gives CDR1 DFQATT, CDR2 SNEGSKA (reference sequence). Trimming cost V 3 bases and J 4 bases; bases outside gene matches: 2. The CDR3 region has the DNA TGCAGTGCTAGCGGACAGGGGCCAGATACGCAGTATTTT. Translated: CSASGQGPDTQYF.

The CDR3 loop reads CASSPLDRINSPLHF. CDR3 in DNA: TGTGCCAGCAGTCCCCTGGACAGGATTAATTCACCCCTCCACTTT. The chain employs TRBV6-6 and TRBJ1-6; 7 bases align to TRBD1. The CDR3 extends over 15 amino acids. The ends lost 5 bases at V and 6 bases at J; junction bases unmatched: 7. Germline CDR1 and CDR2: MNHNY and SVGAGI (reference sequence).

This clonotype has a handful of counts. The chain uses TRBV4-1 and TRBJ2-1; possibly TRBD2 for D (5 bases). The V end was cut by 0 bases, the J end by 0 bases, with 18 bases between. CDR1 and CDR2 from the germline V gene are MGHRA and YSYEKL. The CDR3 has 19 residues. The CDR3 DNA reads TGCGCCAGCAGCCAAGAGTCTTTAGCGTCCGGCAGCTCCTACAATGAGCAGTTCTTC. It translates to CASSQESLASGSSYNEQFF.

This clonotype was counted between two and nine times. The chain joins TRBV12-3 or TRBV12-4 to TRBJ1-5, with D maybe TRBD1 (5 bases). The CDR3 spans 14 residues. Trimming left V 4 bases short and J 5 bases short, with 12 bases between. As DNA, the CDR3 is TGTGCCAGCAGTTATGAGGGGAACCATCAGCCCCAGCATTTT. This gives the protein CASSYEGNHQPQHF.

V usage is TRBV29-1 and J usage is TRBJ2-3; TRBD2 matches at 8 bases. The CDR3 is 12 residues long. J lost 6 bases, V lost 3 bases, and 2 bases had no gene match. The V gene's germline CDR1 is SQVTM and CDR2 ANQGSEA. DNA of the CDR3: TGCAGCGTTGAGCCGGGAGGGGATACGCAGTATTTT. Translating it yields CSVEPGGDTQYF.

This clonotype occurred once. V usage is TRBV4-3 and J usage is TRBJ2-3; 8 positions match TRBD2. The CDR3 consists of 18 residues. The V gene's germline CDR1 is LGHNA and CDR2 YSLEER. After removal of 3 bases from V and 4 bases from J, the junction contained 15 bases not matched to a gene. CDR3 coding DNA: TGCGCCAGCAGCCACTCCCTAGTCGGGCGGGAGGTCGCAGATACGCAGTATTTT. Translating it yields CASSHSLVGREVADTQYF.

In this sample, this clonotype turned up many times. The chain is built from TRBV28 and TRBJ1-5, with D hard to call. This CDR3 region has 14 residues. The V end lost 6 bases, the J end lost 1 base, and 10 bases lay between the germline ends. Germline V gene sequence: CDR1 MDHEN, CDR2 SYDVKM. Written as DNA, the CDR3 is TGTGCCAGCAGCCGAGACAACAGCAATCAGCCCCAGCATTTT. Translated, it gives CASSRDNSNQPQHF.

V usage is TRBV30 and J usage is TRBJ1-1; D not resolved. Germline lookup yields CDR1 GTSNPN and CDR2 SVGIG (reference sequence). The CDR3 spans 12 residues. V lost 5 bases and J 4 bases, leaving 11 bases between the germline ends. The chain's CDR3 is CAWAEPATEAFF. The CDR3, as DNA: TGTGCCTGGGCGGAACCCGCCACTGAAGCTTTCTTT.

This clonotype was seen a handful of times. The chain employs TRBV12-3 or TRBV12-4 and TRBJ2-7; 8 bases are shared with TRBD1. CDR3 length: 15 residues. V lost 4 bases to trimming and J lost 0 bases; unmatched junction nucleotides: 5. The CDR3 region is CASSSRTGTSYEQYF. The CDR3 DNA reads TGTGCCAGCAGTTCTAGGACAGGGACCTCCTACGAGCAGTACTTC.